What follows are 18 T cell receptor beta chains derived from one specimen sequenced in a study of blood T cell repertoires in COVID-19. Method: immunoSEQ multiplex PCR; TCRdb's copy keeps in-frame clones and lacks some. The sample shows 55,000 to 65,000 clones, more than 70% of them seen only once. The sequenced sample consisted of peripheral blood. These receptors were obtained from a man between 60 and 70 years old with active or convalescent COVID-19.

Relative to its sample, this clone is medium-sized. The chain carries TRBV29-1 and TRBJ1-1, with 7 bases identical to TRBD1. CDR1 is SQVTM, CDR2 ANQGSEA, per germline. The CDR3 spans 13 residues. V lost 4 bases and J lost 4; bases outside the gene matches: 6. CDR3 in amino acids: CSVVTGDITEAFF. CDR3 sequence (DNA): TGCAGCGTTGTAACAGGGGATATCACTGAAGCTTTCTTT. Full variable domain (missing parts from reference TRBV29-1 and TRBJ1-1): SAVISQKPSRDICQRGTSLTIQCQVDSQVTMMFWYRQQPGQSLTLIATANQGSEATYESGFVIDKFPISRPNLTFSTLTVSNMSPEDSSIYLCSVVTGDITEAFFGQGTRLTVV.

This chain links TRBV20-1 with TRBJ2-3; 8 positions agree with TRBD2. The J segment lost 5 bases and the V segment lost 3 bases, leaving 13 bases of the junction unmatched. This CDR3 spans 16 amino acids. Looked up from germline, CDR1 is DFQATT and CDR2 is SNEGSKA (reference sequence). For the CDR3, the DNA is TGCAGTGCTAGTTCTGGCCTCGGGGGGGCCATAGATACGCAGTATTTT. Its protein is CSASSGLGGAIDTQYF.

The V call is TRBV19, the J call TRBJ1-2; 9 positions match TRBD1. Germline trimming cut 9 bases from V and 8 bases from J; bases unmatched to any gene: 7. The CDR3 runs to 12 residues. Looked up from germline, CDR1 is LNHDA and CDR2 is SQIVND (reference sequence). As DNA, the CDR3 is TGTGCCAGCACCGACAGGGGGTTGGGCTACACCTTC. Amino acid sequence: CASTDRGLGYTF.

The rearrangement joins TRBV3-1 (or the pseudogene TRBV3-2) to TRBJ1-2, with D possibly matching TRBD1 (5 bases). Per germline, CDR1 LGHDT and CDR2 YNNKEL (reference sequence). The CDR3 is 14 amino acids. Trimming removed 1 base at V and 2 bases at J, with 8 bases between. DNA for the CDR3: TGTGCCAGCAGCCAAGGACGGGGGAACTATGGCTACACCTTC. As protein: CASSQGRGNYGYTF.

This chain connects TRBV7-2 to TRBJ2-7, with 14 positions matching TRBD2. CDR3 length equals 17 residues. Germline V gene sequence: CDR1 SGHTA, CDR2 FQGNSA. V was clipped by 1 base and J by 3 bases; unmatched bases: 5. The CDR3 protein is CASSLETSGRDNYEQYF. Here the CDR3 DNA reads TGTGCCAGCAGCTTAGAGACTAGCGGGAGGGACAACTACGAGCAGTACTTC.

The chain combines TRBV29-1 with TRBJ1-5, with a weak D call TRBD1 (5 bases). Germline V gives CDR1 SQVTM, CDR2 ANQGSEA. The CDR3 is 14 amino acids. V was clipped by 6 bases and J by 0 bases, with 12 bases between them. CDR3 sequence reads: CSVALGPSNQPQHF. CDR3 coding DNA: TGCAGCGTAGCCCTGGGGCCTAGCAATCAGCCCCAGCATTTT.

The chain combines TRBV2 with TRBJ2-1, with 8 bases aligning to TRBD1. After removal of 7 bases from V and 9 bases from J, the junction contained 8 bases not matched to a gene. From germline, CDR1 is SNHLY and CDR2 FYNNEI. This CDR3 region has 13 residues. For the CDR3, the DNA is TGTGCCAGCACCTTACAGGGGGATAGTGAGCAGTTCTTC. Encoded protein: CASTLQGDSEQFF.

The chain couples TRBV9 to TRBJ2-7; TRBD1 matches at 8 bases. This CDR3 has 16 residues. Germline CDR1 is SGDLS and CDR2 is YYNGEE. V lost 0 bases to trimming and J lost 0 bases; unmatched junction nucleotides: 5. The DNA of the CDR3 is TGTGCCAGCAGCGTAGGAGGGCAGGGGGCCTCCTACGAGCAGTACTTC. Translated: CASSVGGQGASYEQYF. Combining the CDR3 with reference TRBV9 and TRBJ2-7 gives the whole variable domain DSGVTQTPKHLITATGQRVTLRCSPRSGDLSVYWYQQSLDQGLQFLIQYYNGEERAKGNILERFSAQQFPDLHSELNLSSLELGDSALYFCASSVGGQGASYEQYFGPGTRLTVT.

This clone was observed a single time. The chain couples TRBV9 to TRBJ1-6; D is undetermined. CDR3 length equals 16 residues. Germline loops: CDR1 SGDLS, CDR2 YYNGEE. V lost 3 bases to trimming and J lost 2 bases, with 12 bases between them. In nucleotides, the CDR3 is TGTGCCAGCAGCGCGTCCCCGGGGACCTATAATTCACCCCTCCACTTT. Its protein product is CASSASPGTYNSPLHF.

This chain connects TRBV5-6 to TRBJ2-7, with 8 bases aligning to TRBD1. From germline, CDR1 is SGHDT and CDR2 YYEEEE. The V and J ends lost 4 bases and 3 bases, in that order; junction bases with no gene match: 12. The CDR3 contains 16 residues. DNA of the CDR3: TGTGCCAGCAGCCCTACGATGACAGGGGAAGTCTACGAGCAGTACTTC. Translated: CASSPTMTGEVYEQYF. Filled out from reference TRBV5-6 and TRBJ2-7, the complete variable domain reads DAGVTQSPTHLIKTRGQQVTLRCSPKSGHDTVSWYQQALGQGPQFIFQYYEEEERQRGNFPDRFSGHQFPNYSSELNVNALLLGDSALYLCASSPTMTGEVYEQYFGPGTRLTVT.

The chain links TRBV27 to TRBJ2-1; 8 bases are a match to TRBD2. Germline V CDR1 and CDR2: MNHEY, SMNVEV (reference sequence). This CDR3 comprises 14 residues. V lost 3 bases to trimming and J lost 10 bases; unmatched junction nucleotides: 8. CDR3 in DNA: TGTGCCAGCAGTTTGGGCGGGGGGCTAGGAGAGCAGTTCTTC. Its protein is CASSLGGGLGEQFF.

This chain joins TRBV5-4 and TRBJ2-1, with D possibly matching TRBD1 (6 bases). CDR1 and CDR2 (germline): SGHNT, YYREEE (reference sequence). Trimming removed 0 bases from V and 5 bases from J, with 12 bases in between. This CDR3 spans 15 amino acids. CDR3 DNA sequence: TGTGCCAGCAGCTTGGCCTCAGGGGCTAACAATGAGCAGTTCTTC. Protein sequence: CASSLASGANNEQFF.

This rearrangement joins TRBV27 to TRBJ2-2; 9 bases match TRBD2. The CDR3 spans 16 residues. J lost 2 bases, V lost 3 bases, and 4 bases had no gene match. From germline, CDR1 is MNHEY and CDR2 SMNVEV (reference sequence). The CDR3 region has the DNA TGTGCCAGCAGTTTTTTTAGCGGGGGAAACACCGGGGAGCTGTTTTTT. It yields the protein CASSFFSGGNTGELFF.

The rearrangement links TRBV4-3 to TRBJ1-5; no firm D call. This CDR3 region has 15 residues. Per germline, CDR1 LGHNA and CDR2 YSLEER. The ends were cut back, 1 base at V and 0 bases at J, with 7 bases in the middle. CDR3 sequence (DNA): TGCGCCAGCAGCCAAGGAGCTAATAGCAATCAGCCCCAGCATTTT. It specifies CASSQGANSNQPQHF.

This chain links TRBV19 with TRBJ1-5, with unresolved D. Germline-derived CDR1 and CDR2 are LNHDA and SQIVND (reference sequence). This CDR3 contains 15 residues. Trimming took 3 bases from V and 1 from J, leaving 10 bases between them. As DNA, the CDR3 is TGTGCCAGTAGTATTAAAGGGAGCAGCAATCAGCCCCAGCATTTT. This translates into CASSIKGSSNQPQHF. The entire variable domain, with the rest obtained from reference TRBV19 and TRBJ1-5, is as follows: DGGITQSPKYLFRKEGQNVTLSCEQNLNHDAMYWYRQDPGQGLRLIYYSQIVNDFQKGDIAEGYSVSREKKESFPLTVTSAQKNPTAFYLCASSIKGSSNQPQHFGDGTRLSIL.

The chain recombines TRBV18 with TRBJ1-1; TRBD1 aligns across 8 bases. This CDR3 contains 14 residues. The V segment lost 3 bases and the J segment 4 bases; nucleotides outside the gene matches: 4. Germline CDR1 is KGHSH and CDR2 is LQKENI. The CDR3 DNA is TGTGCCAGCTCACCGGACAGGGACATCACTGAAGCTTTCTTT. The encoded protein is CASSPDRDITEAFF.

The V gene is TRBV28, the J gene TRBJ1-6; 8 bases map to TRBD1. CDR1 and CDR2 (germline): MDHEN, SYDVKM. The junction had 4 bases not matched to a gene; V was cut back by 6 bases and J by 9 bases. CDR3 size: 13 residues. For the CDR3, the DNA is TGTGCCAGCAGACAGGACAGGGTTTCACCCCTCCACTTT. Its translation is CASRQDRVSPLHF. Variable domain in full (rest from reference TRBV28 and TRBJ1-6): DVKVTQSSRYLVKRTGEKVFLECVQDMDHENMFWYRQDPGLGLRLIYFSYDVKMKEKGDIPEGYSVSREKKERFSLILESASTNQTSMYLCASRQDRVSPLHFGNGTRLTVT.

The genes are TRBV18 and TRBJ1-1; D gene unclear. Trimming took 6 bases from V and 5 from J, leaving 13 bases between them. CDR1 is KGHSH and CDR2 is LQKENI in the germline V gene. The CDR3 is 13 residues long. CDR3 coding DNA: TGTGCCAGCTCCCCTCTCCTTGAGACTGAAGCTTTCTTT. Amino acids: CASSPLLETEAFF.